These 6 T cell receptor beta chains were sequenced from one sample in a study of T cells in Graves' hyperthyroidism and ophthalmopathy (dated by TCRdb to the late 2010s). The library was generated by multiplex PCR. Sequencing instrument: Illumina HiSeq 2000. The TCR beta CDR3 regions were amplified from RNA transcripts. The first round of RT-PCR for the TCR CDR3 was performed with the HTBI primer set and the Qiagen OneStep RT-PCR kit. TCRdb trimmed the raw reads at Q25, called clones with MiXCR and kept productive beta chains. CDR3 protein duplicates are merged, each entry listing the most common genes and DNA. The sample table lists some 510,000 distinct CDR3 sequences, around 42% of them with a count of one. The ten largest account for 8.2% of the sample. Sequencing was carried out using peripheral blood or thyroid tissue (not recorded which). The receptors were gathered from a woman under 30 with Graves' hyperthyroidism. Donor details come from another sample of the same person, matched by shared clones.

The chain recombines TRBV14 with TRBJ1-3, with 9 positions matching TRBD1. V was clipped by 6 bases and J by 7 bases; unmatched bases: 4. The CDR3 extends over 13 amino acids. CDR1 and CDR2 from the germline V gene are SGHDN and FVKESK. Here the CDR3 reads CASSGQGLNTIYF. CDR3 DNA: TGTGCCAGCAGTGGACAGGGGCTGAACACCATATATTTT.

CDR3 nucleotides: TGCAGCGTTGTCAGAGGGGGGCAGCCCCAGCATTTT. It yields the protein CSVVRGGQPQHF. The V gene is TRBV29-1, the J gene TRBJ1-5; a weak D match, TRBD1 (6 bases). The CDR3 spans 12 residues. The germline V gene encodes CDR1 SQVTM and CDR2 ANQGSEA. The ends were cut back, 4 bases at V and 7 bases at J, with 11 bases in the middle.

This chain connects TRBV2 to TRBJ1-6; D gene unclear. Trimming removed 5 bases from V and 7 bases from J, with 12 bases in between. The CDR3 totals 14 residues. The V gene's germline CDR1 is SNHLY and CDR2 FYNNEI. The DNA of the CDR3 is TGTGCCAGCAGTCCTGAGACGGCGAATTCACCCCTCCACTTT. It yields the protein CASSPETANSPLHF.

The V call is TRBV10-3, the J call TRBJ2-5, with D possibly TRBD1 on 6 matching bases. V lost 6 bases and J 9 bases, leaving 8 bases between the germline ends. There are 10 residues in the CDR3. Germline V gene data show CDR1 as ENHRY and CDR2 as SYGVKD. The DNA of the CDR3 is TGTGCCATCAGGAACAGGGCCCAGTACTTC. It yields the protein CAIRNRAQYF.

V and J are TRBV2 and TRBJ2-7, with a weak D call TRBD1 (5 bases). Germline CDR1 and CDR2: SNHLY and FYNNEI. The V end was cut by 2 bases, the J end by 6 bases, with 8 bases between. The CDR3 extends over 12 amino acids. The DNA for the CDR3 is TGTGCCAGCAGTGAACAGGGTTTCGAGCAGTACTTC. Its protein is CASSEQGFEQYF.

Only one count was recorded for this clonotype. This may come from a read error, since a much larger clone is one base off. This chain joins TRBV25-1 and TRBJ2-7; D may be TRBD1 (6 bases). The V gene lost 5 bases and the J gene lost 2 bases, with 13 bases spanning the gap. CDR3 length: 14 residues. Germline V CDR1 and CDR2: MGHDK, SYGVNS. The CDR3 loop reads CASSYAGTTYEQYF. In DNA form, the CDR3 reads TGTGCCAGCAGTTACGCCGGGACAACCTACGAGCAGTACTTC.